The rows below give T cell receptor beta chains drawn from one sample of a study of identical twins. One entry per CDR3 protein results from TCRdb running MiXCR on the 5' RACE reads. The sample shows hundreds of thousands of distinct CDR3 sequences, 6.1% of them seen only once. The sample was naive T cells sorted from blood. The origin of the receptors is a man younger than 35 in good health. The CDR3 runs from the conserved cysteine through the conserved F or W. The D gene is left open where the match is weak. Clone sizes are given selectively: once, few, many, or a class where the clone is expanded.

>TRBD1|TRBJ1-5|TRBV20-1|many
CSARGAGQGPDQPQHF
TGCAGTGCTAGAGGCGCTGGACAGGGCCCCGATCAGCCCCAGCATTTT
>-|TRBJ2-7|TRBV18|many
CASSPSGMGEQYF
TGTGCCAGCTCACCATCCGGGATGGGGGAGCAGTACTTC
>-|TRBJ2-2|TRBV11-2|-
CASSLTLGGGAYTGELFF
TGTGCCAGCAGCTTAACCCTCGGCGGAGGGGCATACACCGGGGAGCTGTTTTTT
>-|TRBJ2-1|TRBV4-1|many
CASSQDRLGPGEQFF
TGCGCCAGCAGCCAAGATAGGCTGGGTCCCGGTGAGCAGTTCTTC
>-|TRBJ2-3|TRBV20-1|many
CSARDPESGSTDTQYF
TGCAGTGCTAGAGATCCGGAAAGCGGAAGTACAGATACGCAGTATTTT
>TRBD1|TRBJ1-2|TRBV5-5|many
CASSLEALTGGLYGYTF
TGTGCCAGCAGCTTGGAAGCTCTGACAGGGGGCCTCTATGGCTACACCTTC
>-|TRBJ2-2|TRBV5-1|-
CASSLGRKSTGELFF
TGCGCCAGCAGCTTGGGGCGGAAATCCACCGGGGAGCTGTTTTTT
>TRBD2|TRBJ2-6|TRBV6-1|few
CASKTFGLAGRSGANVLTF
TGTGCCAGCAAGACCTTCGGGCTAGCGGGGCGCTCTGGGGCCAACGTCCTGACTTTC
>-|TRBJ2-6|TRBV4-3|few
CASSQNPQGANSGANVLTF
TGCGCCAGCAGCCAAAACCCACAGGGCGCCAACTCTGGGGCCAACGTCCTGACTTTC
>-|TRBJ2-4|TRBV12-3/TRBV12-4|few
CASSLLEGEAKNIQYF
TGTGCCAGCAGTCTACTCGAGGGAGAGGCCAAAAACATTCAGTACTTC
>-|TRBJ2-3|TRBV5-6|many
CASSLLRDGDTDTQYF
TGTGCCAGCAGCTTGCTCCGGGACGGAGACACAGATACGCAGTATTTT
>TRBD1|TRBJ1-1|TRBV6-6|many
CASKQGPEAFF
TGTGCCAGCAAACAGGGGCCTGAAGCTTTCTTT
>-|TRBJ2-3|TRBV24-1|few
CATSDRGGQSTDTQYF
TGTGCCACCAGTGACCGGGGAGGCCAGAGCACAGATACGCAGTATTTT
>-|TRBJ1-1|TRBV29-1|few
CSVERGGNTEAFF
TGCAGCGTTGAGAGGGGGGGGAACACTGAAGCTTTCTTT
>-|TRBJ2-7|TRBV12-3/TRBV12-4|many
CASSLSGPYEQYF
TGTGCCAGCAGCCTTTCCGGCCCCTACGAGCAGTACTTC
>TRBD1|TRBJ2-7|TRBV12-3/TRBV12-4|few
CASSFLGQGNEQYF
TGTGCCAGCAGTTTCCTCGGACAGGGTAACGAGCAGTACTTC
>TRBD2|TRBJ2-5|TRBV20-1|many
CSASRLAGQETQYF
TGCAGTGCTAGCCGACTAGCGGGGCAAGAGACCCAGTACTTC
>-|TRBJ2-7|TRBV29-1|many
CSVEDRSGKADLLYEQYF
TGCAGCGTTGAAGATCGTTCTGGCAAGGCCGACCTTCTCTACGAGCAGTACTTC
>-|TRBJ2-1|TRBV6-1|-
CASMRGSYNEQFF
TGTGCCAGCATGCGAGGGTCCTACAATGAGCAGTTCTTC
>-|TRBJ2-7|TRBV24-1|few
CATSSGGGYEQYF
TGTGCCACCAGTTCAGGAGGCGGCTACGAGCAGTACTTC
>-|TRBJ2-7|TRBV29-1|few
CSVEKTGYEQYF
TGCAGCGTTGAAAAGACGGGTTACGAGCAGTACTTC
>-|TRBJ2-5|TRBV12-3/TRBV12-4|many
CASRRQGRGETQYF
TGTGCCAGCAGGCGACAGGGGCGGGGGGAGACCCAGTACTTC
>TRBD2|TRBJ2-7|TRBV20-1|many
CSARRAGESYEQYF
TGCAGTGCTAGGCGGGCGGGAGAAAGCTACGAGCAGTACTTC
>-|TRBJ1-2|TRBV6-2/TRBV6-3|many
CASSYSRLSGYTF
TGTGCCAGCAGTTACTCGAGGCTCTCCGGCTACACCTTC
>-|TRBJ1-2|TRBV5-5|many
CASSLEISANYGYTF
TGTGCCAGCAGCTTGGAGATCTCAGCTAACTATGGCTACACCTTC
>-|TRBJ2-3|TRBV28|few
CASRVNTDTQYF
TGTGCCAGCAGAGTAAACACAGATACGCAGTATTTT
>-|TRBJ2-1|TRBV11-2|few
CASSLDLGGRGNEQFF
TGTGCCAGCAGCTTAGATCTTGGTGGGAGAGGGAATGAGCAGTTCTTC
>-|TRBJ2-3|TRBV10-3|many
CAISKDSTDTQYF
TGTGCCATCAGCAAGGACAGCACAGATACGCAGTATTTT
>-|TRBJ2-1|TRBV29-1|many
CSEQGLDGASLYNEQFF
TGCAGCGAACAGGGTTTGGATGGGGCTAGTTTGTACAATGAGCAGTTCTTC
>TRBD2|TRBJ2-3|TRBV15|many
CATSREFSSGVSTDTQYF
TGTGCCACCAGCAGAGAGTTTTCTAGCGGGGTTTCCACAGATACGCAGTATTTT
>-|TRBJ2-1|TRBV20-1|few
CSAGSGPEQFF
TGCAGTGCTGGGTCGGGGCCCGAGCAGTTCTTC
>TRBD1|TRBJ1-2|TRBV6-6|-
CASSQTGVGGYTF
TGTGCCAGCAGCCAGACAGGGGTCGGCGGCTACACCTTC
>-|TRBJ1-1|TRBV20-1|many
CSTIYQVNTEAFF
TGCAGCACAATTTACCAGGTGAACACTGAAGCTTTCTTT
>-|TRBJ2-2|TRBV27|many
CASKMGLPTGELFF
TGTGCCAGCAAAATGGGACTCCCAACCGGGGAGCTGTTTTTT
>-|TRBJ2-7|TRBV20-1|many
CSAADGYNEQYF
TGCAGTGCCGCCGACGGCTACAACGAGCAGTACTTC
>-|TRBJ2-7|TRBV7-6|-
CASSLEAFDEQYF
TGTGCCAGCAGCTTAGAAGCGTTCGACGAGCAGTACTTC
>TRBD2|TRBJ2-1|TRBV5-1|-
CASSLGPGLAGTEQFF
TGCGCCAGCAGCTTGGGACCGGGACTAGCGGGAACTGAGCAGTTCTTC
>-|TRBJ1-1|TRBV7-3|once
CASSSDKNTEAFF
TGTGCCAGCAGCTCAGACAAGAACACTGAAGCTTTCTTT
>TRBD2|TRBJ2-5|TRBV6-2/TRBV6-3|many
CASRPHRGGLAAETQYF
TGTGCCAGCAGGCCCCATCGGGGTGGACTAGCCGCTGAGACCCAGTACTTC
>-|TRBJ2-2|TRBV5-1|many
CASSDPGDLNTGELFF
TGCGCCAGCAGCGACCCGGGGGACTTGAACACCGGGGAGCTGTTTTTT
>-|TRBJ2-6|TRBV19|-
CASGRQGLVYVLTF
TGTGCCAGTGGCAGGCAGGGGCTAGTATACGTCCTGACTTTC
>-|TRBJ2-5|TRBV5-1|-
CASSLSAQGVKETQYF
TGCGCCAGCAGCTTGTCGGCCCAGGGAGTGAAGGAGACCCAGTACTTC
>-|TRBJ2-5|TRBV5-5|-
CASSHPGLQETQYF
TGTGCCAGCAGCCACCCGGGACTGCAAGAGACCCAGTACTTC
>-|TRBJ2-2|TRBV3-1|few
CASSPVAGTGELFF
TGTGCCAGCAGCCCCGTGGCTGGCACCGGGGAGCTGTTTTTT
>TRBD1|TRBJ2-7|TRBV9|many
CASSVLTGDSYEQYF
TGTGCCAGCAGCGTACTTACAGGGGATTCCTACGAGCAGTACTTC
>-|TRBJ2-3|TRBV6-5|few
CASSRSRKRGTDTQYF
TGTGCCAGCAGCCGCTCGAGGAAACGGGGCACAGATACGCAGTATTTT
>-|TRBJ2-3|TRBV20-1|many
CSARDQFRPDTQYF
TGCAGTGCCCGAGACCAGTTCCGCCCAGATACGCAGTATTTT
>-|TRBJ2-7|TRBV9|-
CASSARGDPSGAYEQYF
TGTGCCAGCAGCGCTAGAGGAGACCCCTCCGGGGCCTACGAGCAGTACTTC
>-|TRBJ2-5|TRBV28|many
CASEGASYQETQYF
TGTGCCAGCGAGGGAGCTTCGTACCAAGAGACCCAGTACTTC
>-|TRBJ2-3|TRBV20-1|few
CSASATVAAGTDTQYF
TGCAGTGCTAGTGCGACTGTAGCTGCCGGCACAGATACGCAGTATTTT
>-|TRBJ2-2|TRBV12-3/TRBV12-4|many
CASSLQGLAGELFF
TGTGCCAGCAGTCTACAGGGTCTCGCCGGGGAGCTGTTTTTT
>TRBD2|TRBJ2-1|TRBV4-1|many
CASSQESAGAGFTEQFF
TGCGCCAGCAGCCAAGAATCAGCGGGAGCGGGTTTCACTGAGCAGTTCTTC
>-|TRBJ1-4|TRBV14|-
CASSQDGFGAVNEKLFF
TGTGCCAGCAGCCAAGATGGGTTTGGGGCGGTGAATGAAAAACTGTTTTTT
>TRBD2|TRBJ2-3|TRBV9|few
CASSVDSSGSPDTQYF
TGTGCCAGCAGCGTAGATTCTAGCGGGAGCCCAGATACGCAGTATTTT